This T cell receptor (beta chain) stems from a study of shared clonotypes between healthy human individuals. Germline V CDR1 and CDR2: SGHRS, YFSETQ. Trimming at V came to 4 bases and at J to 1 base, leaving 7 bases not matched to a gene. The CDR3 contains 15 residues. The data were produced by immunoSEQ multiplex PCR, yet TCRdb's version contains in-frame clones alone and is incomplete. This table holds some 2.4 million clones, 90% to 95% found once. This chain uses TRBV5-1 with TRBJ1-1, with TRBD1 identical over 7 bases. The TCR sequence derives from a man aged 18 to 35 in good health. Some clones in this sample may be carry-over from other donors' samples. What was sequenced was naive CD4+ T cells from PBMCs. The subset was: CD45RA+ positively selected. CDR3 region: CASSRPGQENTEAFF. As DNA, the CDR3 is TGCGCCAGCAGCCGACCTGGACAGGAGAACACTGAAGCTTTCTTT.